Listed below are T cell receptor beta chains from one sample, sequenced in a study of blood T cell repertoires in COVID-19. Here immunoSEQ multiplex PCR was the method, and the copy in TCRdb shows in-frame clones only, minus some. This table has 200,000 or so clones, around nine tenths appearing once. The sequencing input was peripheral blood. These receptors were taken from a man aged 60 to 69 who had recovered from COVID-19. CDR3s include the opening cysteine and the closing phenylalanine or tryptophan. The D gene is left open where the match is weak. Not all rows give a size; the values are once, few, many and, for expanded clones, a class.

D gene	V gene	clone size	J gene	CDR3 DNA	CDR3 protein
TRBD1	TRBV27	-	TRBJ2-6	TGTGCCAGCAGTCCGGGACAGGGGTTTACAGGGGCCAACGTCCTGACTTTC	CASSPGQGFTGANVLTF
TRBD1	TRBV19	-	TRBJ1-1	TGTGCCAGTAGTACGGGGACAGGGAAAATGAACACTGAAGCTTTCTTT	CASSTGTGKMNTEAFF
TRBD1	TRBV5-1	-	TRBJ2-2	TGCGCCAGCAGCTTGAGGACAGGGGTTACCGGGGAGCTGTTTTTT	CASSLRTGVTGELFF
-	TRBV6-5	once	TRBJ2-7	TGTGCCAGCCGAAAGGGGCAATTCACCTACGAGCAGTACTTC	CASRKGQFTYEQYF
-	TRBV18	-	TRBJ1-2	TGTGCCAGCTCACAGTGGGCAGAAGCGGGGTATGGCTACACCTTC	CASSQWAEAGYGYTF
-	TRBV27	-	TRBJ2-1	TGTGCCAGCAGTTTAAGGAAACAGTCGAGCTCCTACAATGAGCAGTTCTTC	CASSLRKQSSSYNEQFF
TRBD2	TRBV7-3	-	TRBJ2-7	TGTGCCAGCAGCTTAATCGGGGGGGCGGCCTACGAGCAGTACTTC	CASSLIGGAAYEQYF
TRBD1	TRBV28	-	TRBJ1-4	TGTGCCAGCAGTCTGACAGGGGTAAGGGACGAAAAACTGTTTTTT	CASSLTGVRDEKLFF
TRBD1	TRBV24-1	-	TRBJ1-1	TGTGCCACCAGTGATTTGCGTAGGGACAGGGGGCGGGAAGCTTTCTTT	CATSDLRRDRGREAFF
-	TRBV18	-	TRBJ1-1	TGTGCCAGCTCACCCAGGGATGAAGCTTTCTTT	CASSPRDEAFF
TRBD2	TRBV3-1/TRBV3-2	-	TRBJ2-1	TGTGCCAGCAGCCAAGGACTAGCGGACACCTACAATGAGCAGTTCTTC	CASSQGLADTYNEQFF
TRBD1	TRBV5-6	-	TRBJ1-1	TGTGCCAGCAGCGCGAGGACAGGGGCTAACACTGAAGCTTTCTTT	CASSARTGANTEAFF
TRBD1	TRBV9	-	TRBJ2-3	TGTGCCAGCAGCGTAGGGGGTGGACAGGGGGCAGATACGCAGTATTTT	CASSVGGGQGADTQYF
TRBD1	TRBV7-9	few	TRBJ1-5	TGTGCCAGCAGCTTGGGACAGGGCAATCAGCCCCAGCATTTT	CASSLGQGNQPQHF
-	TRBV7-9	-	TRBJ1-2	TGTGCCAGCCTTTCATCGGGGTCGGGCTATGGCTACACCTTC	CASLSSGSGYGYTF
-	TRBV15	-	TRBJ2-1	TGTGCCACCAGCATGATACGGGGAAGTCCACCTATGGGGCAGTTCTTC	CATSMIRGSPPMGQFF
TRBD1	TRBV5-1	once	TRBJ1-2	TGCGCCAGCAGCTTCTCAGGGGGCGGCTACACCTTC	CASSFSGGGYTF
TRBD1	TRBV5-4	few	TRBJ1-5	TGTGCCAGCAGCTCGGCGGACGGACAGGGTAATCAGCCCCAGCATTTT	CASSSADGQGNQPQHF
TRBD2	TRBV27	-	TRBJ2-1	TGTGCCAGCAAGTCGGGACTAGCGGGAGTCTACAATGAGCAGTTCTTC	CASKSGLAGVYNEQFF
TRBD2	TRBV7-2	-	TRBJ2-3	TGTGCCAGCAACCCAACCTTACTAGCGGGGGGGTGGAATACGCAGTATTTT	CASNPTLLAGGWNTQYF